The T cell receptor (beta chain) described here comes from a study of beta chain features in type 1 diabetes. Study-level results: Significant though moderate, a shortening of TCRB CDR3s appeared in all four CD4+ subsets of Type 1 diabetes patients.

cDNA synthesis used the whole RNA isolate, giving expressed TCRB sequences. Some clones are missing from TCRdb's copy, which holds only in-frame ones; the method was immunoSEQ multiplex PCR. Found here are some 660,000 clones, about 14% of them singletons; the top ten hold approximately 0.039%. Concerning this clone: Its antigen is as yet unknown.

The sequenced sample was naive CD4+ T cells from blood. This clonotype was obtained from a man younger than 30 with type 1 diabetes.

The CDR3 loop is CASSQRLAGGHGTDTQYF. CDR3 nucleotides: TGTGCCAGCAGCCAACGACTAGCGGGGGGGCATGGCACAGATACGCAGTATTTT. The rearrangement uses TRBV7-8 and TRBJ2-3; 14 bases line up with TRBD2. Germline V gene data show CDR1 as SGHVS and CDR2 as FQNEAQ. The V segment lost 5 bases and the J segment 1 base; nucleotides outside the gene matches: 8. The CDR3 sequence is 18 residues long.